This TCR beta chain was identified in a study of Ad26.COV2.S vaccination and SARS-CoV-2 variants. Study-wide results and caveats: Placebo recipients had lower spike-specific TCR breadth than vaccine recipients. The TCR-based breadth and depth measures might underestimate overall T cell responses.

Sequenced by immunoSEQ multiplex PCR; TCRdb stores in-frame clones only, minus some. The repertoire consists of roughly 400,000 clones, with less than 95% occurring once and the leading ten covering approximately 4.5%. Turning to this clone: Its antigen remains unknown.

Noted treatment: around 19 received Ad26.COV2.S at low or high dose, single or two shots; several received placebo; per-sample allocation not given. Following the first vaccine or placebo injection, samples were taken on day 63. It was Wuhan-strain SARS-CoV-2 spike that the Ad26 vaccine vector expressed. The CDR3 covers 18 residues. V lost 2 bases, J lost 4 bases, and 14 bases stayed unmatched. The germline V gene encodes CDR1 MDHEN and CDR2 SYDVKM. This TCR was sampled from a person between 18 and 60 years old who received the Ad26.COV2.S COVID-19 vaccine or a placebo. This chain links TRBV28 with TRBJ2-1; 7 nucleotides align to TRBD2. The sample here was peripheral blood, taken in a trial of Ad26.COV2.S vaccine versus placebo. For the CDR3, the DNA is TGTGCCAGCAGTTTAACCCCACTAGCGTCCTCTCTTTACAATGAGCAGTTCTTC. Protein: CASSLTPLASSLYNEQFF.